These T cell receptor beta chains were read from a single sample in a study of preoperative IRX-2 immunotherapy in early breast cancer. Produced via immunoSEQ multiplex PCR; TCRdb's table is partial and in-frame only. This table has roughly 13,000 clones, around 90% appearing once. Sampling took place from a patient treated with IRX-2 immunotherapy. The origin of the receptors is a human donor with breast cancer. Each CDR3 is given with its conserved first and last residue. The D gene is left open where the match is weak. Not every row has a clone size; where given, it reads once, few, many or a size class.

j_gene,v_gene,abundance,d_gene,CDR3nt,CDR3aa
TRBJ1-3,TRBV18,-,TRBD1,TGTGCCAGCTCACCCGGACAGGGGTCGAACACCATATATTTT,CASSPGQGSNTIYF
TRBJ1-5,TRBV15,-,-,TGTGCCACCAGCAGTGGGGATCAGCCCCAGCATTTT,CATSSGDQPQHF
TRBJ1-6,TRBV27,-,-,TGTGCCAGCAGTATAAGGACATCTAGTGTGGGTTCACCCCTCCACTTT,CASSIRTSSVGSPLHF
TRBJ1-5,TRBV19,-,-,TGTGCCAGTAGCTCCCCCCCGCCCCAGCATTTT,CASSSPPPQHF
TRBJ1-1,TRBV29-1,-,-,TGCAGCGTTGACGGGGGGGGCAACACTGAAGCTTTCTTT,CSVDGGGNTEAFF
TRBJ1-4,TRBV14,-,-,TGTGCCAGCAGCCCCGCCGGGGCTACAGGGAGGGGTGAAAAACTGTTTTTT,CASSPAGATGRGEKLFF
TRBJ1-6,TRBV6-5,-,TRBD1,TGTGCCAGCAGTTCGATAGGACAGGGCCCCAATTCACCCCTCCACTTT,CASSSIGQGPNSPLHF
TRBJ2-1,TRBV6-5,-,TRBD1,TGTGCCAGCAGTTCCCGGGACAGGGGTGGCAATGAGCAGTTCTTC,CASSSRDRGGNEQFF
TRBJ2-7,TRBV5-5,-,-,TGTGCCAGCAGCTTGGAAGGGACGGAGATCTACGAGCAGTACTTC,CASSLEGTEIYEQYF
TRBJ1-5,TRBV2,once,TRBD1,TGTGCCAGCAGTGAAGACCAGACAGGGATACAGCCCCAGCATTTT,CASSEDQTGIQPQHF
TRBJ1-5,TRBV5-5,-,-,TGTGCCAGCAGCGCTCACGGGACTGTGAATCAGCCCCAGCATTTT,CASSAHGTVNQPQHF